This T cell receptor beta chain was sequenced for a study of molecular identifiers for immune sequencing clone quantification. Naive CD8 T cells were sorted as CD8+CD4-CCR7+CD45RA+. TCRdb reprocessed the PCR reads via MiXCR and lists one record per CDR3 protein. The sample lists hundreds of thousands of distinct CDR3 sequences; roughly 27% were seen once. This clonotype has a count of ten or more. Germline CDR1 reads LGHDT; CDR2 reads YNNKEL (reference sequence). This CDR3 region has 14 residues. V lost 0 bases, J lost 4 bases, and 9 bases lay in between. The rearrangement links TRBV3-1 to TRBJ1-2; the D is unclear. Sequencing input: naive CD8+ T cells from blood, with Jurkat cell RNA spiked in. Subset specified: FACS-sorted CD8+CD4-CCR7+CD45RA+ naive T cells. The TCR originated in a human donor in good health. Some libraries in this study had Jurkat cell RNA spiked in. Here the CDR3 reads CASSQDHILYGYTF. CDR3 nucleotide sequence: TGTGCCAGCAGCCAAGATCACATTCTCTATGGCTACACCTTC.